Shown below are 18 T cell receptor beta chains from a single sample sequenced in a study of cytomegalovirus exposure and HLA in healthy donors. TCRdb's table, derived via immunoSEQ multiplex PCR, lists solely in-frame clones and lacks some. Altogether some 150,000 clones are present, about 91% being singletons, with the ten largest covering about 4.9%. Sequencing input: PBMCs. Source of these receptors: a man younger than 35 in good health and CMV-seropositive.

This chain joins TRBV11-3 and TRBJ2-5, with D possibly matching TRBD2 (6 bases). V dropped 5 bases and J dropped 2 bases, with 15 bases sitting between them. The CDR3 is made up of 15 amino acids. CDR1 and CDR2 from the germline V gene are SGHNT and YENEEA. The CDR3 DNA follows: TGTGCCAGCAGCCACCCATGGGGGGATCAAGAGACCCAGTACTTC. Its translation is CASSHPWGDQETQYF.

The chain has TRBV5-1 and TRBJ1-1; D might be TRBD1 (6 bases). This CDR3 is built from 14 residues. Trimming took off 3 bases at V and 5 bases at J, with 14 bases between the two ends. Germline V gene sequence: CDR1 SGHRS, CDR2 YFSETQ. DNA of the CDR3: TGCGCCAGCAGCTCAAGACAGGACCAAACTGAAGCTTTCTTT. It is translated as CASSSRQDQTEAFF.

V gene TRBV13 combines with J gene TRBJ1-2; a possible D gene is TRBD1 (5 bases). The germline V and J ends were trimmed by 5 bases and 7 bases, with 20 bases remaining between them. CDR1 PRHDT and CDR2 FYEKMQ come from the germline V gene (reference sequence). This CDR3 region has 15 residues. The CDR3 reads CASSGRSSPGGGYTF. The CDR3 coding sequence is TGTGCCAGCAGCGGCAGGTCCTCTCCGGGGGGTGGCTACACCTTC. Based on the CDR3 plus reference TRBV13 and TRBJ1-2, the full variable domain is AAGVIQSPRHLIKEKRETATLKCYPIPRHDTVYWYQQGPGQDPQFLISFYEKMQSDKGSIPDRFSAQQFSDYHSELNMSSLELGDSALYFCASSGRSSPGGGYTFGSGTRLTVV.

The J gene is TRBJ1-1, the V gene TRBV5-1, with 8 bases that match TRBD1. Germline trimming cut 0 bases from V and 12 bases from J; bases unmatched to any gene: 4. CDR1 and CDR2 from the germline V gene are SGHRS and YFSETQ. This CDR3 region has 12 residues. The CDR3 DNA reads as TGCGCCAGCAGCTTGGGACAGGGGCGGTCTTTCTTT. Its translation is CASSLGQGRSFF.

This chain uses TRBV5-1 with TRBJ1-2, with D unresolved. The CDR3 runs to 14 residues. Germline loops: CDR1 SGHRS, CDR2 YFSETQ. V lost 4 bases and J 8 bases, leaving 18 bases between the germline ends. The CDR3 sequence: CASSPLTETGGYTF. DNA for the CDR3: TGCGCCAGCAGCCCGCTGACGGAGACGGGAGGCTACACCTTC. Supplemented by reference TRBV5-1 and TRBJ1-2, the full variable domain reads KAGVTQTPRYLIKTRGQQVTLSCSPISGHRSVSWYQQTPGQGLQFLFEYFSETQRNKGNFPGRFSGRQFSNSRSEMNVSTLELGDSALYLCASSPLTETGGYTFGSGTRLTVV.

The chain joins TRBV30 to TRBJ1-6, with D uncertain. CDR3 size: 15 residues. The germline CDR1 and CDR2 sequences are GTSNPN and SVGIG (reference sequence). The V gene lost 0 bases and the J gene lost 0 bases, with 6 bases spanning the gap. The CDR3 loop reads CAWSVRGSYNSPLHF. In nucleotides, the CDR3 is TGTGCCTGGAGTGTAAGAGGCTCCTATAATTCACCCCTCCACTTT.

The V and J genes are TRBV6-6 and TRBJ1-1; no clear D gene. CDR3 size: 12 residues. Germline CDR1 MNHNY, CDR2 SVGAGI (reference sequence). Trimming shortened V by 7 bases and J by 0 bases, and 6 bases separated the two germline ends. CDR3 sequence reads: CASTTLNTEAFF. CDR3 DNA: TGTGCCAGCACTACGCTGAACACTGAAGCTTTCTTT.

The rearrangement uses TRBV11-2 and TRBJ1-2; D is unresolved. V shed 6 bases and J shed 5 bases, with 16 bases lying between them. CDR3 length: 14 residues. Germline CDR1 reads SGHAT; CDR2 reads FQNNGV. This chain's CDR3 is CASRQNAGLYGYTF. The CDR3 region has the DNA TGTGCCAGCAGGCAAAATGCGGGTCTTTATGGCTACACCTTC. Full variable domain (outside the CDR3, taken from reference TRBV11-2 and TRBJ1-2): EAGVAQSPRYKIIEKRQSVAFWCNPISGHATLYWYQQILGQGPKLLIQFQNNGVVDDSQLPKDRFSAERLKGVDSTLKIQPAKLEDSAVYLCASRQNAGLYGYTFGSGTRLTVV.

The chain recombines TRBV28 with TRBJ1-6; D gene unclear. Germline assignment: CDR1 MDHEN and CDR2 SYDVKM. This CDR3 contains 18 residues. V lost 3 bases and J 0 bases, leaving 15 bases between the germline ends. The CDR3: CASSFGVQATSYNSPLHF. CDR3 DNA: TGTGCCAGCAGTTTCGGGGTGCAGGCCACCTCCTATAATTCACCCCTCCACTTT.

The rearrangement uses TRBV6-5 and TRBJ1-1; D unresolved. The CDR3 length is 14 residues. Germline V CDR1 and CDR2: MNHEY, SVGAGI. V gave up 6 bases and J gave up 1 base, with 12 bases separating them. Here the CDR3 reads CASSPRGGNTEAFF. As DNA, the CDR3 is TGTGCCAGCAGCCCTCGCGGTGGGAACACTGAAGCTTTCTTT.

This chain links TRBV27 with TRBJ2-1; TRBD2 might be the D (6 bases). Germline CDR1 and CDR2: MNHEY and SMNVEV (reference sequence). V was cut by 6 bases and J by 1 base, with 13 bases left in between. CDR3 length: 15 residues. The CDR3 nucleotides are TGTGCCAGCAGATCCGGGACTGGATCCTACAATGAGCAGTTCTTC. Translated, it gives CASRSGTGSYNEQFF.

The chain joins TRBV15 to TRBJ2-7, with 7 nucleotides matching TRBD2. The CDR3 consists of 14 residues. The germline V gene encodes CDR1 LNHNV and CDR2 YYDKDF (reference sequence). V lost 0 bases and J lost 4; bases outside the gene matches: 3. The CDR3 region has the DNA TGTGCCACCAGCAGAGACGGGACTACGTACGAGCAGTACTTC. Encoded protein: CATSRDGTTYEQYF.

The J gene is TRBJ2-7, the V gene TRBV30; the D gene is possibly TRBD2 (5 bases). Germline values: CDR1 GTSNPN, CDR2 SVGIG (reference sequence). Trimming stripped 1 base from V and 6 bases from J, with 7 bases between. This CDR3 spans 11 amino acids. CDR3 bases: TGTGCCTGGAGTGGTGAGGGCGAGCAGTACTTC. This codes for CAWSGEGEQYF.

In this sample, this clone turned up a few times. The CDR3 region is CASSLVGGIGYGYTF. For the CDR3, the DNA is TGTGCCAGCAGCTTGGTTGGGGGGATCGGGTATGGCTACACCTTC. V gene TRBV5-4 combines with J gene TRBJ1-2; TRBD1 might be the D (5 bases). The germline gives CDR1 SGHNT, CDR2 YYREEE (reference sequence). Trimming removed 0 bases from V and 5 bases from J, with 14 bases in between. The CDR3 contains 15 residues.

The chain recombines TRBV5-4 with TRBJ1-1; D gene uncertain. This CDR3 comprises 12 residues. From germline, CDR1 is SGHNT and CDR2 YYREEE (reference sequence). The V and J ends lost 6 bases and 6 bases respectively, with 12 bases between them. CDR3 region: CASNTEGAEAFF. CDR3 in DNA: TGTGCCAGCAACACCGAGGGTGCTGAAGCTTTCTTT.

The CDR3: CASSRAGAQETQYF. The CDR3 nucleotides are TGTGCCAGCAGCAGAGCGGGGGCCCAAGAGACCCAGTACTTC. J is TRBJ2-5 and V is TRBV27, with TRBD2 matching 8 bases. J gave up 1 base and V 6 bases, and 4 bases lay outside the gene matches. The germline CDR1 and CDR2 sequences are MNHEY and SMNVEV (reference sequence). The CDR3 is 14 residues long.

The chain has TRBV27 and TRBJ1-2; a possible D gene is TRBD1 (6 bases). Germline V lookup: CDR1 MNHEY, CDR2 SMNVEV (reference sequence). V lost 10 bases, J lost 4 bases, and 19 bases lay in between. The CDR3 totals 14 residues. The CDR3 DNA follows: TGTGCCACCGCAAACAGGGTTGGAGTCTATGGCTACACCTTC. This codes for CATANRVGVYGYTF.

The chain has TRBV19 and TRBJ2-3, with 8 positions matching TRBD2. Trimming took 4 bases from V and 6 from J; bases not matched to a gene: 12. The CDR3 totals 16 residues. Germline CDR1 reads LNHDA; CDR2 reads SQIVND (reference sequence). CDR3 sequence (DNA): TGTGCCAGTAGTAGAACTTCGGCGGGGGGTCAGGATACGCAGTATTTT. It yields the protein CASSRTSAGGQDTQYF.